This T cell receptor beta chain was found in a study of blood T cell repertoires in COVID-19. The wider study: Acute and convalescent COVID-19 samples came from the United States, Italy and Spain. In each case, the material was cDNA or gDNA derived from T cells, B-cell-depleted T cells, or PBMCs.

V gave up 6 bases and J gave up 8 bases; unmatched junction bases: 4. From germline, CDR1 is DFQATT and CDR2 SNEGSKA (reference sequence). This CDR3 region has 11 residues. Authors' analysis steps: For nucleated cells, counts were estimated from reference gene primer amplification. Sequencing used immunoSEQ multiplex PCR; TCRdb keeps in-frame clones, though not all of them. D and trimming come from the DNA, and the V and J calls and clone size come from that table. The sample carries about 200,000 clones, roughly nine tenths recorded once. In this sample, this clone turned up once. Material for sequencing was peripheral blood. The V gene is TRBV20-1, the J gene TRBJ1-1; 9 bases fit TRBD1. The receptor was derived from a woman between 70 and 85 years old with acute or convalescent COVID-19. The CDR3 DNA reads TGCAGTGCCAAGGGACAGGGAGAAGCTTTCTTT. Its translation is CSAKGQGEAFF.